This TCR beta chain is drawn from a study of sequential checkpoint blockade in melanoma. Study overall: Patients were randomized 1:1 to nivolumab-then-ipilimumab or ipilimumab-then-nivolumab first-line.

Documented treatment: randomized to nivolumab then ipilimumab (arm A) or the reverse (arm B). Live CD3+CD8+ CD19− CD56− cells were sorted from PBMCs. V gave up 2 bases and J gave up 3 bases, with 8 bases separating them. CDR3 length equals 13 residues. The V gene's germline CDR1 is SGHTA and CDR2 FQGNSA. TCRdb's copy holds only in-frame clones and misses some; the assay was immunoSEQ multiplex PCR. The sample consists of 8,400 or so clones, under 80% of them appearing once. This clonotype was sampled from a human patient with melanoma. Some clones in this sample may be carry-over from other donors' samples. The specimen comprised CD8+ T cells sorted from blood (inferred from file names), sampled from a patient given nivolumab and ipilimumab in sequence. The chain uses TRBV7-2 and TRBJ2-7; D might be TRBD2 (5 bases). The CDR3 DNA reads TGTGCCAGCAGCTTAACGGGGAACTACGAGCAGTACTTC. Translation gives CASSLTGNYEQYF.